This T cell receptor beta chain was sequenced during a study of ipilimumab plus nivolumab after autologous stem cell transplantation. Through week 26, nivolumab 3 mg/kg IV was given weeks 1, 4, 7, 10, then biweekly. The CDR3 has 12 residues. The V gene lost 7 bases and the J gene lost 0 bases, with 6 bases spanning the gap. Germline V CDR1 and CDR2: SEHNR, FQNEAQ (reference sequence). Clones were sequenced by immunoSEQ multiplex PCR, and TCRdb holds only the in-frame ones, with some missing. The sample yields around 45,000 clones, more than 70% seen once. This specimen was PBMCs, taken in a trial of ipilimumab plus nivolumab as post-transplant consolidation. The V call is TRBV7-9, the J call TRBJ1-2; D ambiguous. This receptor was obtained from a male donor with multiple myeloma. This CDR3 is CASNRANYGYTF. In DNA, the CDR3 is TGTGCCAGCAACCGGGCTAACTATGGCTACACCTTC.